The 12 T cell receptor beta chains below come from one sample, sequenced in a study of cytomegalovirus exposure and HLA in healthy donors. PCR employed 60 Vbeta and 13 Jbeta primers. Data came from immunoSEQ multiplex PCR; TCRdb stores just in-frame clones and leaves some out. The sample shows about 140,000 clones, roughly 68% of them seen only once. The sequencing input was PBMCs. The receptor source for this set is a man aged 30-40 years in good health and CMV-seropositive.

The chain combines TRBV5-4 with TRBJ1-1; unclear D gene. V was pared by 4 bases and J by 0 bases, with 19 bases between. The CDR3 is made up of 17 amino acids. Germline CDR1 SGHNT, CDR2 YYREEE (reference sequence). This CDR3 reads CASSPHPGGNMNTEAFF. The DNA of the CDR3 is TGTGCCAGCAGCCCGCATCCCGGCGGAAACATGAACACTGAAGCTTTCTTT. Together with reference TRBV5-4 and TRBJ1-1, the CDR3 gives the full variable domain: ETGVTQSPTHLIKTRGQQVTLRCSSQSGHNTVSWYQQALGQGPQFIFQYYREEENGRGNFPPRFSGLQFPNYSSELNVNALELDDSALYLCASSPHPGGNMNTEAFFGQGTRLTVV.

The chain combines TRBV27 with TRBJ1-1; D possibly corresponds to TRBD1 (5 bases). In germline, CDR1 is MNHEY, CDR2 SMNVEV (reference sequence). The CDR3 is 14 residues long. V shed 5 bases and J shed 0 bases, with 10 bases lying between them. The CDR3 loop is CASSAQDMNTEAFF. The DNA for the CDR3 is TGTGCCAGCAGTGCACAGGACATGAACACTGAAGCTTTCTTT.

The chain is built from TRBV5-6 and TRBJ1-6, with unresolved D. CDR1 SGHDT and CDR2 YYEEEE come from the germline V gene. V lost 1 base and J 9 bases, leaving 11 bases between the germline ends. The CDR3 extends over 14 amino acids. The DNA for the CDR3 is TGTGCCAGCAGCTTGTCGGGTCTGACTTCACCCCTCCACTTT. Its translation: CASSLSGLTSPLHF.

J is TRBJ1-5 and V is TRBV10-3, with 7 bases identical to TRBD1. With 3 bases clipped from V and 2 bases from J, the junction kept 4 bases outside the gene matches. Looked up from germline, CDR1 is ENHRY and CDR2 is SYGVKD. The CDR3 length is 15 residues. In nucleotides, the CDR3 is TGTGCCATCAGTGATGGAACAGGGGGCAATCAGCCCCAGCATTTT. Translating gives CAISDGTGGNQPQHF.

The CDR3 DNA follows: TGTGCCAGCAGAGAACAGGTCAATAGCAATCAGCCCCAGCATTTT. Encoded protein: CASREQVNSNQPQHF. The gene calls are TRBV6-1 and TRBJ1-5; tentative D call: TRBD1 (5 bases). Germline V gives CDR1 MNHNS, CDR2 SASEGT. CDR3 length equals 15 residues. V dropped 6 bases and J dropped 0 bases, with 12 bases sitting between them.

The chain combines TRBV29-1 with TRBJ2-2; possibly TRBD1 for D (6 bases). The CDR3 totals 13 residues. Germline CDR1 and CDR2: SQVTM and ANQGSEA. V gave up 2 bases and J gave up 6 bases, with 10 bases separating them. CDR3 sequence: CSVERDTAGELFF. The CDR3 coding sequence is TGCAGCGTTGAAAGGGACACCGCCGGGGAGCTGTTTTTT.

The chain links TRBV5-1 to TRBJ2-3, with TRBD2 identical over 8 bases. Looked up from germline, CDR1 is SGHRS and CDR2 is YFSETQ. This CDR3 has 16 residues. V shed 0 bases and J 3 bases; nucleotides not matched to a gene: 6. As DNA, the CDR3 is TGCGCCAGCAGCTTGGCCTATGCTAGCGGGACAGATACGCAGTATTTT. Amino acids: CASSLAYASGTDTQYF.

The rearrangement joins TRBV7-2 to TRBJ2-3, with 7 positions matching TRBD1. Looked up from germline, CDR1 is SGHTA and CDR2 is FQGNSA. After removal of 2 bases from V and 5 bases from J, the junction contained 4 bases not matched to a gene. The length of the CDR3 is 14 residues. The CDR3: CASSLNRGIDTQYF. Written as DNA, the CDR3 is TGTGCCAGCAGCTTAAACAGGGGTATAGATACGCAGTATTTT.

The J gene is TRBJ2-7, the V gene TRBV19; 12 bases match TRBD2. CDR3 length equals 15 residues. The V and J ends lost 4 bases and 3 bases, in that order; junction bases with no gene match: 4. Germline V gene data show CDR1 as LNHDA and CDR2 as SQIVND (reference sequence). CDR3 coding DNA: TGTGCCAGTAGTAGCCTGACTAGCGGGAGCTACGAGCAGTACTTC. Translated: CASSSLTSGSYEQYF.

This chain connects TRBV7-9 to TRBJ2-7, with 7 nucleotides matching TRBD2. J lost 2 bases, V lost 2 bases, and 6 bases had no gene match. The CDR3 consists of 15 residues. In germline, CDR1 is SEHNR, CDR2 FQNEAQ (reference sequence). Here the CDR3 DNA reads TGTGCCAGCAGCTTACTGCAGCGGGGCCCCTACGAGCAGTACTTC. This codes for CASSLLQRGPYEQYF.

The chain couples TRBV11-1 to TRBJ2-7; the match to TRBD2 covers 9 bases. Trimming removed 8 bases from V and 4 bases from J; junction bases left unmatched: 9. The CDR3 is 14 residues long. The germline gives CDR1 SGHAT, CDR2 FQDESV (reference sequence). The DNA for the CDR3 is TGTGCCAGCGCGAATAGCGGGAGTGGTTACGAGCAGTACTTC. It is translated as CASANSGSGYEQYF.

As to this clone: This same CDR3 is encoded by further DNA sequences in the sample. The chain has TRBV19 and TRBJ2-1; no reliable D call. This CDR3 has 12 amino acids. Germline CDR1 LNHDA, CDR2 SQIVND (reference sequence). V was shortened by 9 bases and J by 9 bases, with 15 bases between the two germline ends. The DNA for the CDR3 is TGTGCCAGCACTGGCCCATGGAGTGAGCAGTTCTTC. Encoded protein: CASTGPWSEQFF.